What follows are 12 T cell receptor beta chains derived from one specimen sequenced in a study of T-cell memory formation after mild COVID-19. One entry per CDR3 protein results from TCRdb running MiXCR on the 5' RACE reads. The data contain about 610,000 distinct CDR3 sequences, roughly 17% of them singletons. Sequencing was done on a sample of PBMCs or a T cell subset sorted from them (not recorded which). The receptors were sampled from an adult woman who had mild COVID-19 (a few samples of this study predate the infection). Cell type and time point are not known.

Regarding this clonotype: Relative to the germline gene, one junction end is altered; a read error may explain this. This chain links TRBV12-3 or TRBV12-4 with TRBJ2-1; D perhaps matches TRBD1 (6 bases). The CDR3 runs 16 residues. The chain's CDR3 is CASSLGPQGSYTEQFF. Here the CDR3 DNA reads TGTGCCAGCAGTTTAGGTCCCCAGGGGTCCTACACTGAGCAGTTCTTC.

The chain uses TRBV30 and TRBJ1-5, with unresolved D. Germline lookup yields CDR1 GTSNPN and CDR2 SVGIG (reference sequence). The CDR3 extends over 13 amino acids. With 2 bases removed from V and 4 bases from J, the gap between germline ends came to 9 bases. The CDR3 loop is CAWSPHDNQPQHF. CDR3 nucleotides: TGTGCCTGGAGTCCCCACGATAATCAGCCCCAGCATTTT. The full variable domain, completed using reference TRBV30 and TRBJ1-5, is SQTIHQWPATLVQPVGSPLSLECTVEGTSNPNLYWYRQAAGRGLQLLFYSVGIGQISSEVPQNLSASRPQDRQFILSSKKLLLSDSGFYLCAWSPHDNQPQHFGDGTRLSIL.

The chain has TRBV9 and TRBJ2-1, with TRBD2 matching over 8 bases. The trim removed 4 bases at V and 7 bases at J, leaving 22 bases unmatched. Germline CDR1 SGDLS, CDR2 YYNGEE. The CDR3 length is 19 residues. CDR3 bases: TGTGCCAGCAGCTCCAGGTTGAAGGGCTTAGCGGGAAGGGGTAATGAGCAGTTCTTC. Protein sequence: CASSSRLKGLAGRGNEQFF.

V and J are TRBV19 and TRBJ1-1; D gene uncertain. Trimming took off 1 base at V and 4 bases at J, with 7 bases between the two ends. Germline CDR1 and CDR2: LNHDA and SQIVND (reference sequence). The CDR3 is made up of 13 amino acids. The CDR3 region has the DNA TGTGCCAGTAGTATAGGCTCGGGCACTGAAGCTTTCTTT. Residues: CASSIGSGTEAFF.

This chain connects TRBV29-1 to TRBJ1-1, with D perhaps TRBD1 (5 bases). Germline V gene lookup returns CDR1 SQVTM and CDR2 ANQGSEA. This CDR3 is 12 amino acids long. Trimming took off 6 bases at V and 1 base at J, with 9 bases between the two ends. DNA for the CDR3: TGCAGCGTCCCCGGACAGAACACTGAAGCTTTCTTT. Translated, it gives CSVPGQNTEAFF. The variable domain in full, with the rest retrieved from reference TRBV29-1 and TRBJ1-1, is SAVISQKPSRDICQRGTSLTIQCQVDSQVTMMFWYRQQPGQSLTLIATANQGSEATYESGFVIDKFPISRPNLTFSTLTVSNMSPEDSSIYLCSVPGQNTEAFFGQGTRLTVV.

The rearrangement links TRBV7-6 to TRBJ2-5, with 7 bases aligning to TRBD1. V lost 2 bases and J lost 5; bases outside the gene matches: 11. Germline V gene sequence: CDR1 SGHVS, CDR2 FNYEAQ. The CDR3 covers 16 residues. The CDR3 is CASSLSGGKGRETQYF. In DNA form, the CDR3 reads TGTGCCAGCAGCTTATCAGGGGGTAAGGGTCGGGAGACCCAGTACTTC. The full variable domain, with the rest looked up from reference TRBV7-6 and TRBJ2-5, is GAGVSQSPRYKVTKRGQDVALRCDPISGHVSLYWYRQALGQGPEFLTYFNYEAQQDKSGLPNDRFSAERPEGSISTLTIQRTEQRDSAMYRCASSLSGGKGRETQYFGPGTRLLVL.

The chain joins TRBV27 to TRBJ2-7, with 13 bases matching TRBD2. Germline CDR1 reads MNHEY; CDR2 reads SMNVEV (reference sequence). The CDR3 spans 16 residues. With 5 bases clipped from V and 1 base from J, the junction kept 5 bases outside the gene matches. CDR3 residues: CASSRKGLAGSYEQYF. CDR3 in DNA: TGTGCCAGCAGTCGGAAGGGACTAGCGGGGTCCTACGAGCAGTACTTC.

This clonotype was seen a handful of times. The chain joins TRBV15 to TRBJ2-7; 8 bases map to TRBD2. With 6 bases clipped from V and 2 bases from J, the junction kept 6 bases outside the gene matches. The CDR3 contains 14 residues. Per germline, CDR1 LNHNV and CDR2 YYDKDF (reference sequence). The CDR3 DNA is TGTGCCACCAGTTGGGCGGGGGGTCCCTACGAGCAGTACTTC. Translating it yields CATSWAGGPYEQYF.

V and J are TRBV29-1 and TRBJ2-1; D is ambiguous. Germline V lookup: CDR1 SQVTM, CDR2 ANQGSEA. V lost 5 bases and J lost 4, with 15 bases in between. The CDR3 consists of 14 residues. In nucleotides, the CDR3 is TGCAGCGTTTCGAGTGGGCTCCCGTACAATGAGCAGTTCTTC. Its translation: CSVSSGLPYNEQFF.

The chain uses TRBV4-1 and TRBJ2-1, with 10 bases fitting TRBD1. Germline V lookup: CDR1 MGHRA, CDR2 YSYEKL. The CDR3 length is 17 residues. After removal of 3 bases from V and 7 bases from J, the junction contained 12 bases not matched to a gene. This chain's CDR3 is CASSQPDRGRLGNEQFF. The CDR3 DNA is TGCGCCAGCAGCCAGCCCGACAGGGGGCGATTAGGGAATGAGCAGTTCTTC.

V gene TRBV5-4 combines with J gene TRBJ2-3; D ambiguous. The V end lost 2 bases, the J end lost 1 base, and 11 bases lay between the germline ends. CDR1 and CDR2 from the germline V gene are SGHNT and YYREEE (reference sequence). The CDR3 length is 15 residues. The CDR3 spells CASSFSLGGTDTQYF. The CDR3 region has the DNA TGTGCCAGCAGCTTCTCTCTCGGAGGCACAGATACGCAGTATTTT. The full variable domain, rest sourced from reference TRBV5-4 and TRBJ2-3, is ETGVTQSPTHLIKTRGQQVTLRCSSQSGHNTVSWYQQALGQGPQFIFQYYREEENGRGNFPPRFSGLQFPNYSSELNVNALELDDSALYLCASSFSLGGTDTQYFGPGTRLTVL.

The chain couples TRBV12-3 or TRBV12-4 to TRBJ2-7; perhaps TRBD1 as D (6 bases). The V and J ends lost 3 bases and 4 bases respectively, with 16 bases between them. CDR3 length equals 15 residues. The CDR3: CASSFRAGVEYEQYF. The CDR3 region has the DNA TGTGCCAGCAGTTTTAGGGCAGGGGTTGAGTACGAGCAGTACTTC.